A single sample gave rise to the 26 T cell receptor beta chains below, sequenced in a study of tissue T cells after allogeneic stem cell transplantation. The method was immunoSEQ multiplex PCR; TCRdb's version includes in-frame clones alone and lacks a portion of them. The sample has about 50,000 clones, around 73% seen once. The sequenced sample was sorted cells pooled from one or two spleens. These receptors originate from a pool of C57BL/6 mice in good health.

Concerning this clone itself: Gene names are the mouse ones. The CDR3 goes on 1 residue after the read ends, and that part is filled in from the germline J gene. The chain joins TRBV13-2 to TRBJ2-3, with D unresolved. CDR3 length: 13 residues. Germline values: CDR1 NNHNN, CDR2 SYGAGS (reference sequence). With 3 bases removed from V and 1 base from J, the gap between germline ends came to 6 bases. CDR3 amino acids: CASGVEGAETLYF. Incomplete CDR3 DNA: TGTGCCAGCGGTGTCGAGGGTGCAGAAACGCTGTAT.

With regard to this clone: The gene names here belong to mouse. The read stops 1 residue short of the end of the CDR3; the missing end is completed from the germline J gene. The rearrangement links TRBV2 to TRBJ2-5; 8 nucleotides agree with TRBD2. J was trimmed by 0 bases and V by 0 bases; bases with no gene match: 5. This CDR3 is 17 amino acids long. The germline CDR1 and CDR2 sequences are LGHNA and YSYQKL. The sequenced CDR3 bases are TGTGCCAGCAGCCAAGAGGCTGGGGGGTCCAACCAAGACACCCAGTAC. Translating gives CASSQEAGGSNQDTQY. The CDR3 as a whole reads CASSQEAGGSNQDTQYF. Full variable domain (rest looked up from reference TRBV2 and TRBJ2-5): DPKIIQKPKYLVAVTGSEKILICEQYLGHNAMYWYRQSAKKPLEFMFSYSYQKLMDNQTASSRFQPQSSKKNHLDLQITALKPDDSATYFCASSQEAGGSNQDTQYFGPGTRLLVL.

A note on this clone: Germline and genes: mouse. The CDR3 end is not reached by the read, which stops 1 residue before it; the germline J gene fills it in. The genes are TRBV31 and TRBJ2-5; no definite D call. V shed 4 bases and J shed 2 bases, with 7 bases lying between them. This CDR3 spans 12 amino acids. In germline, CDR1 is GKSSPN, CDR2 SITVG. The CDR3 reads CAWKEIQDTQYF. The CDR3 DNA, read in part, is TGTGCCTGGAAGGAAATCCAAGACACCCAGTAC.

Note on this clone: Genes and germline come from the mouse. The sequenced fragment ends 1 residue before the CDR3 boundary, so the rest is inferred from the germline J gene. The chain uses TRBV15 and TRBJ1-1; D is possibly TRBD1 (6 bases). CDR1 and CDR2 (germline): SGHND, FRSKSL. The germline V and J ends were trimmed by 1 base and 4 bases, with 10 bases remaining between them. The CDR3 sequence is 14 residues long. This CDR3 is CASSLDREGTEVFF. Partial CDR3 DNA: TGTGCCAGCAGTTTAGACAGGGAGGGCACAGAAGTCTTC.

Details on this clone: All gene names here are mouse names. The CDR3 end lies 1 residue beyond the end of the read and is filled in from the germline J gene. J is TRBJ2-5 and V is TRBV2, with D perhaps matching TRBD1 (6 bases). The CDR3 runs to 15 residues. The V gene lost 2 bases and the J gene lost 0 bases, with 9 bases spanning the gap. Germline CDR1 reads LGHNA; CDR2 reads YSYQKL. The CDR3 is CASSQRTGNQDTQYF. The sequenced CDR3 bases are TGTGCCAGCAGCCAAAGAACAGGGAACCAAGACACCCAGTAC.

This clone was detected only a few times. Genes and germline are mouse. Read coverage stops 1 residue before the CDR3 terminus; the germline J gene supplies the remainder. The chain uses TRBV2 and TRBJ1-4; maybe TRBD1 (6 bases). With 4 bases removed from V and 4 bases from J, the gap between germline ends came to 7 bases. CDR1 and CDR2 (germline): LGHNA, YSYQKL. CDR3 length: 13 amino acids. The CDR3 sequence: CASSRDNNERLFF. The CDR3 DNA, read in part, is TGTGCCAGCAGCCGGGACAACAACGAAAGATTATTT.

Concerning this clone itself: Gene names are the mouse ones. Read data end 1 residue before the CDR3 end; the end is taken from the germline J gene. The rearrangement links TRBV13-3 to TRBJ2-3; D assignment may be TRBD1 or TRBD2 (5 bases each). The CDR3 consists of 15 residues. In germline, CDR1 is NNHDY, CDR2 SYVADS. The germline V and J ends were trimmed by 5 bases and 0 bases, with 13 bases remaining between them. CDR3: CASRDRGESAETLYF. CDR3 DNA (partial): TGTGCCAGCAGAGACCGGGGCGAGAGTGCAGAAACGCTGTAT.

This clone has only one observation. Genes and germline come from the mouse. The read ends 1 residue early relative to the CDR3; the germline J gene fills the gap. The V call is TRBV2, the J call TRBJ1-3; D is unclear. With 0 bases removed from V and 0 bases from J, the gap between germline ends came to 9 bases. The CDR3 contains 16 residues. Germline CDR1 is LGHNA and CDR2 is YSYQKL. The CDR3 here is CASSQDPSSSGNTLYF. The part of the CDR3 DNA that was read is TGTGCCAGCAGCCAAGACCCTTCAAGTTCTGGAAATACGCTCTAT.

For this clone: Genes here carry mouse names. The read finishes 1 residue shy of the CDR3 end, and the germline J gene is used to complete it. The chain links TRBV19 to TRBJ2-2; no reliable D call. V gave up 1 base and J gave up 3 bases, with 7 bases separating them. There are 14 residues in the CDR3. The germline CDR1 and CDR2 sequences are FNHDT and SITEND (reference sequence). CDR3 amino acids: CASSIPEDTGQLYF. The covered CDR3 bases are TGTGCCAGCAGTATACCAGAGGACACCGGGCAGCTCTAC.

To note about this clone: These gene names are mouse names. The read terminates 1 residue before the CDR3 end, so the remaining end is supplied by the germline J gene. The J gene is TRBJ2-1, the V gene TRBV19, with 11 positions matching TRBD2. V shed 4 bases, J shed 6 bases, and the junction held 3 bases outside the gene matches. This CDR3 region has 14 residues. Per germline, CDR1 FNHDT and CDR2 SITEND (reference sequence). CDR3 protein: CASSPTGGGAEQFF. The covered CDR3 bases are TGTGCCAGCAGTCCGACTGGGGGGGGTGCTGAGCAGTTC.

On this clone itself: Gene names follow the mouse nomenclature. The read terminates 1 residue before the CDR3 end, so the remaining end is supplied by the germline J gene. The sample carries other DNA sequences with the same CDR3. J is TRBJ2-4 and V is TRBV19; D ambiguous. Deletions cut 2 bases from V and 4 bases from J, with 5 bases between. Per the germline V gene, CDR1 is FNHDT and CDR2 is SITEND (reference sequence). The CDR3 extends over 12 amino acids. CDR3 DNA (partial): TGTGCCAGCAGTATTACAGAAAACACCTTGTAC. This codes for CASSITENTLY. The whole CDR3 sequence reads CASSITENTLYF.

With regard to this clone: Mouse names are used for the genes. Read data end 1 residue before the CDR3 end; the end is taken from the germline J gene. This sequence joins TRBV2 and TRBJ2-2; tentatively, D is TRBD2 (6 bases). The CDR3 has 15 amino acids. Germline V gene data show CDR1 as LGHNA and CDR2 as YSYQKL. The V gene lost 2 bases and the J gene lost 0 bases, with 7 bases spanning the gap. The sequenced part of the CDR3 DNA is TGTGCCAGCAGCCAACGGGGGGCAAACACCGGGCAGCTCTAC. Residues: CASSQRGANTGQLY. The whole CDR3 sequence is CASSQRGANTGQLYF. Full variable domain (missing parts from reference TRBV2 and TRBJ2-2): DPKIIQKPKYLVAVTGSEKILICEQYLGHNAMYWYRQSAKKPLEFMFSYSYQKLMDNQTASSRFQPQSSKKNHLDLQITALKPDDSATYFCASSQRGANTGQLYFGEGSKLTVL.

A note on this clone: Genes here carry mouse names. The read is 1 residue too short to cover the CDR3 end, so that end is filled in from the germline J gene. The chain uses TRBV17 and TRBJ2-5, with 7 bases identical to TRBD2. CDR3 size: 14 residues. Germline assignment: CDR1 MNHDT and CDR2 YYDKIL. Unmatched junction bases numbered 0, after V lost 1 base and J lost 2 bases. The CDR3 DNA, read in part, is TGTGCTAGCAGTAGAGTGGGGGGCCAAGACACCCAGTAC. It is translated as CASSRVGGQDTQY. The CDR3 in its entirety is CASSRVGGQDTQYF.

For this clone: These gene names are mouse names. The DNA read from the CDR3 is TGTGCCAGCAGCCAAGAACCCGGGAGTACTCAAGACACCCAGTAC. Residues: CASSQEPGSTQDTQY. The entire CDR3 sequence reads CASSQEPGSTQDTQYF. The V gene is TRBV5, the J gene TRBJ2-5; D is uncertain. The read finishes 1 residue shy of the CDR3 end, and the germline J gene is used to complete it. CDR3 length equals 16 residues. CDR1 is LGHNA, CDR2 YNLKQL, per germline (reference sequence). V was trimmed by 0 bases and J by 3 bases, leaving 13 bases between them.

With regard to this clone: Genes here carry mouse names. The read stops 1 residue short of the end of the CDR3; the missing end is completed from the germline J gene. V and J are TRBV16 and TRBJ1-1, with a tentative D call TRBD1 (6 bases). Trimming stripped 3 bases from V and 4 bases from J, with 9 bases between. The CDR3 loop spans 13 amino acids. Germline V gives CDR1 SGHSA, CDR2 FRNQAP. This CDR3 reads CASSFMTGTEVFF. The sequenced part of the CDR3 DNA is TGTGCAAGCAGCTTTATGACAGGCACAGAAGTCTTC. Full variable domain (missing parts from reference TRBV16 and TRBJ1-1): NAGVIQTPRHKVTGKGQEATLWCEPISGHSAVFWYRQTIVQGLEFLTYFRNQAPIDDSGMPKERFSAQMPNQSHSTLKIQSTQPQDSAVYLCASSFMTGTEVFFGKGTRLTVV.

This clone turned up a few times. Gene names refer to mouse genes. The read finishes 1 residue shy of the CDR3 end, and the germline J gene is used to complete it. The chain combines TRBV12-1 with TRBJ1-4, with D tentatively TRBD1 (6 bases). V was shortened by 2 bases and J by 1 base, with 7 bases between the two germline ends. The CDR3 extends over 14 amino acids. Germline CDR1 SGHSN, CDR2 HYEKVE. The CDR3 DNA, read in part, is TGTGCCAGCTCTCCGGACAGTTCCAACGAAAGATTATTT. Protein sequence: CASSPDSSNERLF. The full CDR3 protein is CASSPDSSNERLFF.

This clone was counted once. The gene symbols are mouse symbols. The read ends 1 residue before the CDR3 terminus; that terminus is restored from the germline J gene. Within the sample, other DNA sequences also encode this same CDR3. This chain connects TRBV16 to TRBJ2-5, with 7 bases that match TRBD1. Germline CDR1 is SGHSA and CDR2 is FRNQAP. The V segment lost 0 bases and the J segment 3 bases; nucleotides outside the gene matches: 0. The CDR3 covers 14 residues. The sequenced CDR3 bases are TGTGCAAGCAGCTTAGAGACAGGGCAAGACACCCAGTAC. Amino acid sequence: CASSLETGQDTQY. In full, the CDR3 is CASSLETGQDTQYF.

To note about this clone: Germline and genes here are mouse. The missing CDR3 end, 1 residue past where the read stops, is filled in from the germline J gene. The chain combines TRBV3 with TRBJ1-1; D gene unclear. This CDR3 comprises 13 residues. The V end was cut by 0 bases, the J end by 1 base, with 3 bases between. Germline-derived CDR1 and CDR2 are SNHLY and FYNGKV (reference sequence). The CDR3 sequence: CASSLAGNTEVFF. The sequenced CDR3 bases are TGTGCCAGCAGCTTAGCGGGGAACACAGAAGTCTTC.

In the case of this clone: Gene names refer to mouse genes. The CDR3 goes on 1 residue after the read ends, and that part is filled in from the germline J gene. The rearrangement joins TRBV19 to TRBJ2-7; no definite D call. This CDR3 spans 11 amino acids. Trimming pared 1 base from V and 6 bases from J, leaving 5 bases between. Looked up from germline, CDR1 is FNHDT and CDR2 is SITEND (reference sequence). The CDR3 bases that were read are TGTGCCAGCAGTATAACAGTTGAACAGTAC. The encoded protein is CASSITVEQY. The entire CDR3 protein reads CASSITVEQYF.

Note on this clone: The listed genes are named as in mouse. The read ends 1 residue early relative to the CDR3; the germline J gene fills the gap. The V and J genes are TRBV26 and TRBJ2-5; tentatively, D is TRBD1 (5 bases). Germline CDR1 KGHPV, CDR2 FQNQEV (reference sequence). The CDR3 is made up of 12 amino acids. Trimming shortened V by 6 bases and J by 3 bases, and 7 bases separated the two germline ends. CDR3 residues: CASRDKQDTQYF. The DNA read from the CDR3 is TGTGCCAGCAGGGACAAACAAGACACCCAGTAC.

Turning to this clone: Mouse germline and gene names are used. The read terminates 1 residue ahead of where the CDR3 ends, so the germline J gene completes it. This chain uses TRBV29 with TRBJ2-3; perhaps TRBD1 as D (5 bases). CDR3 length equals 15 residues. V was shortened by 0 bases and J by 0 bases, with 7 bases between the two germline ends. CDR1 MSHET and CDR2 SYDVDS come from the germline V gene. CDR3 DNA, as far as it was read: TGTGCTAGCAGTTTATCCGACAGTAGTGCAGAAACGCTGTAT. This encodes CASSLSDSSAETLY. The whole CDR3 reads CASSLSDSSAETLYF.

In regard to this clone: The listed genes are named as in mouse. The CDR3 extends 1 residue past the end of the read, so its final part is completed from the germline J gene. This chain uses TRBV5 with TRBJ2-5; weak D call: TRBD2 (7 bases). The CDR3 totals 14 residues. V lost 2 bases, J lost 2 bases, and 8 bases lay in between. CDR1 and CDR2 from the germline V gene are LGHNA and YNLKQL (reference sequence). The CDR3 is CASSQWGAQDTQYF. The sequenced CDR3 bases are TGTGCCAGCAGCCAATGGGGGGCCCAAGACACCCAGTAC.

Turning to this clone: Genes and germline are mouse. The read halts 1 residue ahead of the CDR3 end, with the missing end drawn from the germline J gene. The chain has TRBV31 and TRBJ2-5; 7 nucleotides match TRBD1. The germline V gene has CDR1 GKSSPN and CDR2 SITVG. After removal of 0 bases from V and 2 bases from J, the junction contained 2 bases not matched to a gene. The CDR3 covers 14 residues. Incomplete CDR3 DNA: TGTGCCTGGAGTCTAGGGGACAGCCAAGACACCCAGTAC. Its translation is CAWSLGDSQDTQY. The full-length CDR3 reads as CAWSLGDSQDTQYF.

In the case of this clone: The genes are named according to mouse. The read terminates 1 residue ahead of where the CDR3 ends, so the germline J gene completes it. The chain is built from TRBV3 and TRBJ2-7; TRBD2 agrees at 9 bases. Germline trimming cut 1 base from V and 1 base from J; bases unmatched to any gene: 2. This CDR3 is built from 15 residues. Germline V gives CDR1 SNHLY, CDR2 FYNGKV (reference sequence). The CDR3 spells CASSLEGLGSYEQYF. CDR3 bases read: TGTGCCAGCAGCTTAGAAGGACTGGGGTCCTATGAACAGTAC.

As to this clone: The gene names given are mouse names. Read coverage stops 1 residue before the CDR3 terminus; the germline J gene supplies the remainder. The same CDR3 can be traced to other DNA sequences in this sample. The rearrangement joins TRBV13-2 to TRBJ1-6; D remains unclear. TRBJ1-6 is reported as an ORF; its role is uncertain. With 0 bases removed from V and 7 bases from J, the gap between germline ends came to 5 bases. In germline, CDR1 is NNHNN, CDR2 SYGAGS (reference sequence). The CDR3 consists of 13 residues. CDR3 DNA (partial): TGTGCCAGCGGTGATGCAGGAAATTCGCCCCTCTAC. This gives the protein CASGDAGNSPLY. The whole CDR3 is CASGDAGNSPLYF.

Remarks on this clone: The gene names given are mouse names. Read sequence stops 1 residue before the CDR3 end, and the germline J gene provides the missing end. The chain joins TRBV16 to TRBJ2-4; 9 nucleotides align to TRBD2. The CDR3 length is 12 residues. The germline V gene has CDR1 SGHSA and CDR2 FRNQAP. V dropped 6 bases and J dropped 6; count of bases not matched to a gene: 1. The sequenced part of the CDR3 DNA is TGTGCAAGCAGGGACTGGGGTAACACCTTGTAC. This gives the protein CASRDWGNTLY. The entire CDR3 is CASRDWGNTLYF.